This record covers a single TCR beta chain. This clonotype was recorded many times. No cognate antigen has been identified for it. Per-base qualities were not stored, and no clone one base away is much larger. This record belongs to a study of CD8 T cells in ankylosing spondylitis (dated by TCRdb to between 2016 and 2019). Regarding the complete study: To find TCR variants linked to disease, the study profiled T cell receptor beta repertoires in ankylosing spondylitis patients and healthy donors. The whole study cohort included 85 to 120 healthy donors and 25 ankylosing spondylitis patients. Peripheral blood samples were taken, and synovial fluid was additionally collected from ankylosing spondylitis patients.

The sequencer listed for this sample is Illumina HiSeq 2500. Quantitative 5'-RACE with molecular barcodes was used to prepare TCR beta libraries. The original methods were these. Disease-linked TCR variants were identified with a new computational method built on a probabilistic model of VDJ rearrangement. TCRdb trimmed the raw reads at Q25, called clones with MiXCR and kept productive beta chains. Identical CDR3 protein sequences are pooled into one entry, listed with their most common genes and DNA. The V and J calls follow TCRdb's processing rather than the paper's. Recorded for this sample are roughly 120,000 distinct CDR3 sequences; roughly an eighth of them occurred a single time. The leading ten clones occupy around 3% of the sample. Points the paper makes about the study in general: The disease-linked clones had a CD8+ phenotype and were found at relatively low frequencies in peripheral blood. Blood from ankylosing spondylitis patients appeared to be characterized by a TCR beta motif composed of under 10 highly homologous amino acid variants. Some TCR beta motif variants had previously been reported in synovial fluid and blood of reactive arthritis patients, which suggested common disease-initiation mechanisms. According to the report, matched synovial fluid samples from ankylosing spondylitis patients were significantly enriched for the disease-linked clones.

The sequence was obtained from a female donor with ankylosing spondylitis or in good health (not recorded which). Sequencing was carried out using blood, either unsorted or a sorted T cell fraction (not recorded which).

The CDR3 region: CSARDPVEKLFF. Here is the DNA: TGCAGTGCTAGAGATCCAGTCGAAAAACTGTTTTTT. The chain links TRBV20-1 with TRBJ1-4, with no reliable assignment of the D segment. V is shortened by 0 bases, J by 8 bases, and the region joining them spans 7 bases. The CDR3 measures 12 amino acids from cysteine to phenylalanine. Kept here is only the CDR3 DNA, which spans 36 bases and is read in frame from base 1. Per the germline V gene (reference sequence), DFQATT is the CDR1 and SNEGSKA is the CDR2.